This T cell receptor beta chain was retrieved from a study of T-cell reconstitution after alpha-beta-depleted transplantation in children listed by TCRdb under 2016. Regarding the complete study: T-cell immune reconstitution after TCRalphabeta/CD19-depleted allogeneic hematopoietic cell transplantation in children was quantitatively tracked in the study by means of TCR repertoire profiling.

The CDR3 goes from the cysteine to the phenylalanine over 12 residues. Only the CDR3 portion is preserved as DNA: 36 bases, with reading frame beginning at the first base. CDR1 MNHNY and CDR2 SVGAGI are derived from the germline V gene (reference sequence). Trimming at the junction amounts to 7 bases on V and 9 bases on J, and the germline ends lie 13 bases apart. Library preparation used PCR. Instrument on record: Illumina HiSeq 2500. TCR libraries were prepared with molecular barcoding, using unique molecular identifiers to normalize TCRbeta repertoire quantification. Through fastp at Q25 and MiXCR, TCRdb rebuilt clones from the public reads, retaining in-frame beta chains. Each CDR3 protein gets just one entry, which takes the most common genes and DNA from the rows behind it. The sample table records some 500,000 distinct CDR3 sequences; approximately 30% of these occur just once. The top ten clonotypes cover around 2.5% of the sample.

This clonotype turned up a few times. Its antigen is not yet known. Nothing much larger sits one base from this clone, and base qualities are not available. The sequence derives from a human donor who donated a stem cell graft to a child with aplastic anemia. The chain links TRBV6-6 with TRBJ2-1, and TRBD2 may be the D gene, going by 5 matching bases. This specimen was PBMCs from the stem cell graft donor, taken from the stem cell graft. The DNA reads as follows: TGTGCCAGCAAAGTAGGGAGTGGTGAGCAGTTCTTC. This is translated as CASKVGSGEQFF.